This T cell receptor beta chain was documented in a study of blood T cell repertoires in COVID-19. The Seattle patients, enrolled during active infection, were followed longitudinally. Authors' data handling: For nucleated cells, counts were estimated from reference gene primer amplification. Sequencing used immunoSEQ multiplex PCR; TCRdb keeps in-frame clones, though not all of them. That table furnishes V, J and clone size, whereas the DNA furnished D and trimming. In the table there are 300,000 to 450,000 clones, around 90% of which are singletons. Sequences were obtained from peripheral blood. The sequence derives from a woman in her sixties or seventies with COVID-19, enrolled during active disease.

This chain's CDR3 is CASSEMSSGDEEQYF. The CDR3 DNA reads TGTGCCAGCAGTGAAATGTCTAGCGGGGACGAGGAGCAGTACTTC. The V and J genes are TRBV25-1 and TRBJ2-7; the match to TRBD2 covers 9 bases. Germline loops: CDR1 MGHDK, CDR2 SYGVNS. The V gene end was trimmed by 2 bases and the J gene end by 7 bases; junction bases not matched to a gene: 9. This CDR3 is built from 15 residues.